This T cell receptor (beta chain) comes out of a study of T cells after posttransplantation cyclophosphamide. Controls had myeloablative marrow grafts with methotrexate and calcineurin inhibitor, sampled at 1 year. Broader study findings: Donor CD8+ memory clones often dominated recipient blood repertoires at later times. TRB overlap between skin or GI tissue T cells and blood was limited. Recipient CMV seropositivity and CMV reactivation strongly tracked TRB clonality.

Concerning this clone: Its antigen is still unknown.

Sequenced by immunoSEQ multiplex PCR; TCRdb stores in-frame clones only, minus some. The data contain approximately 5,000 clones, roughly 82% of them singletons. The germline CDR1 and CDR2 sequences are LNHDA and SQIVND (reference sequence). CDR3 length equals 14 residues. Germline trimming cut 6 bases from V and 8 bases from J; bases unmatched to any gene: 10. The sequence derives from a male patient aged 35 to 55 who received an allogeneic stem cell transplant from an unrelated donor, was CMV-positive, and had chronic GVHD only. Some T cells may be supplied by the graft donor. The starting material was PBMCs, obtained after an allogeneic stem cell transplant with a calcineurin inhibitor and methotrexate. The V call is TRBV19, the J call TRBJ1-2; the match to TRBD1 covers 9 bases. As DNA, the CDR3 is TGTGCCAGTAGGAGCCCGGGACAGGGTGACGGCTACACCTTC. Amino acid sequence: CASRSPGQGDGYTF.